The entry below describes one TCR beta chain. Antigen unknown. This CDR3 region has 14 residues. Per the germline V gene, CDR1 is SGHVS and CDR2 is FNYEAQ. Trimming removed 5 bases at V and 4 bases at J, with 12 bases between. This sample stems from a study of cytomegalovirus exposure and HLA in healthy donors. Overall study: Early on, a data release was issued that held tens of millions of unique TCRs from HLA-typed donors.

Study-wide points: The authors later found HLA-associated TCR beta chains more clonally expanded than equally common others. HLA alleles showed associations with around 15,000 TCR beta sequences in a later analysis, at a 0.05 false discovery rate.

Both 60 Vbeta primers and 13 Jbeta primers went into the PCR. Produced via immunoSEQ multiplex PCR; TCRdb's table is partial and in-frame only. The sample shows roughly 130,000 clones, approximately 85% of them seen only once. The TCR was taken from a boy under 18 in good health and CMV-seronegative. Sequencing was done on a sample of PBMCs. V is TRBV7-6 and J is TRBJ1-5; TRBD1 is a possible D gene (6 bases). Here the CDR3 reads CASSAAGANQPQHF. The CDR3 region has the DNA TGTGCCAGCAGCGCCGCAGGGGCGAATCAGCCCCAGCATTTT.